This T cell receptor (beta chain) was captured by sequencing in a study of identifying expanded T cells in peripheral blood (dated by TCRdb to the late 2010s). Background for the entire study: Technical replicates were generated by sequencing separate aliquots of the same genomic DNA pool, and four replicates were compared pairwise. What the work shows at the level of the full study, not this receptor alone: It was expected by the authors that biological variance in healthy repertoires might increase further over much longer intervals, such as months to years. The binomial model flagged about 1.2 differentially abundant clones between technical replicates, compared with approximately 16 over roughly 2 weeks and 18 to 20 over about 4 weeks. Across all healthy donors, variance in clone template counts between roughly 2-week samples was found to increase significantly with total template count. Across all healthy-donor time intervals, the beta-binomial model significantly lowered both the number of clones called differentially abundant and the false-positive rate.

No immune events, such as infections, were documented for the healthy donors during the collection period. Time-dependent variance in a beta-binomial model of T-cell clone differential abundance was calibrated using healthy-donor blood repertoires as a training cohort. The training cohort comprised roughly ten healthy donors, 3 female and 7 male. On average the donors were around 39 years old, and their ages spanned roughly 29 to 70 years. Obtained from a commercial supplier, whole blood was collected from each healthy donor at three time points set around 13 days apart. For immunosequencing, genomic DNA was extracted from unsorted whole blood. V is reduced by 0 bases and J by 4 bases, leaving a spacing of 7 bases between them. The germline V gene (reference sequence) provides CDR1 GTSNPN and CDR2 SVGIG. From the cysteine up to the phenylalanine, the CDR3 has a length of 13 residues. Only the CDR3 region is kept as DNA, spanning 39 bases read in frame from base 1.

The immunoSEQ Assay, which relies on bias-controlled multiplex PCR amplification of genomic DNA, was used to profile TCRbeta CDR3 regions. In the source study's methods: To quantify the absolute abundance of each unique TCRbeta CDR3 region, the sequences were collapsed and filtered. Differential abundance was assessed using a binomial (Fisher-equivalent) model and a beta-binomial model in which time-dependent variance fitted from healthy donors was added. Clones with fewer than 5 combined templates were removed, and differential abundance was called for clones with a Benjamini-Hochberg FDR below 0.01. Beta-binomial variance was modeled as a function of total template count across the two samples using the form v = (b*log(k)+a)^2. This is the immuneACCESS table as TCRdb keeps it, with only in-frame sequences that have V and J called. A part of the clones is gone; compared with another copy, unresolved V genes explain less than half, and the rest is unexplained. V and J calls and clone size come straight from that table; D and trimming were deduced from the DNA. Counted in this sample were about 110,000 clones; 88% of them appeared once. Around 8.3% of the sample lies in the top ten.

On this clone: There is no known antigen for this receptor. It has no much larger one-base neighbor in the sample; base qualities were not kept.

The rearranged chain carries TRBV30 and TRBJ2-1, with the D gene uncertain. Sequenced: blood. This receptor was taken from a person aged 18 to 75 in good health. Here the CDR3 is given as CAWSVHGYNEQFF. The nucleotide sequence reads as follows: TGTGCCTGGAGTGTACACGGGTACAATGAGCAGTTCTTC. This CDR3, with the reference TRBV30 and TRBJ2-1 proteins standing in past its ends, gives the full variable domain SQTIHQWPATLVQPVGSPLSLECTVEGTSNPNLYWYRQAAGRGLQLLFYSVGIGQISSEVPQNLSASRPQDRQFILSSKKLLLSDSGFYLCAWSVHGYNEQFFGPGTRLTVL.